This TCR beta chain was captured in a study of blood T cells in healthy people across ages (dated by TCRdb to the mid-2010s). Study-level background: In model experiments, template switching captured about one uniquely barcoded TCR beta cDNA molecule for every two T cells. The study measured age-related changes in TCR beta repertoire diversity using deep sequencing normalized with unique cDNA molecular identifiers. The donors were divided into four age groups: young (average around 15 years), middle-aged (roughly 42), aged (about 61) and long-lived (around 80). To avoid experimental bias, donors of different ages were spread randomly across the sequencing lanes. The study analyzed two additional independent replicas of 1 million unique cDNA reads from the same blood draw for two donors, one aged 18 to 30 and one aged 80 or older. Beyond this particular receptor, the publication reports: Donor CMV infection status was unknown, potentially confounding age-related changes in expanded clonotypes. As age increased, observed TCR beta diversity per million T cells dropped in a roughly linear way, and a significant reduction was already evident by age approximately 40. A strong correlation was found between observed TCR beta diversity and the percentage of naive T cells measured by flow cytometry. Because profiling used bulk unsorted PBMCs, naive and antigen-experienced compartments could not be compared conclusively. Compared with the aged group, the long-lived group had more naive CD4+ T cells, fewer expanded clones and increased TCR diversity, a pattern suggesting age selection. Total diversity estimates from one million sequenced T cells were considered lower bounds and underestimates.

This clonotype came up once. The target of this receptor is not known. Within one base of it there is no much larger clone, and no base qualities were kept. Just one read gives weak support. The CDR3 sequence holds 15 residues, the cysteine and phenylalanine included. Only the CDR3 part of the read is kept: 45 bases, read in frame from the first base. From the germline V gene (reference sequence), CDR1 is DFQATT and CDR2 is SNEGSKA. Trimming leaves V shorter by 0 bases and J shorter by 3 bases, with the junction holding 4 bases beyond the gene matches. The library relied on 5' RACE. TCRdb records Illumina HiSeq 2500 as the sequencer. A second PCR of about 7 to 12 cycles was run with a J-beta primer mix and a sample-barcoded 5' primer. A template-switch 5' adaptor carrying 12 random nucleotides introduced a unique molecular identifier onto each TCR beta cDNA molecule. At least 3 million CDR3-containing paired-end reads were obtained from each sample. First-strand cDNA was synthesized from all RNA with the Mint cDNA synthesis kit, primed by a TRBC-specific oligonucleotide. Following uracil-DNA glycosylase treatment, a first 18-cycle PCR with universal primers M1SS and BC2_uni_R was performed on all cDNA. On the authors' methods: Each sample was normalized by randomly selecting 1 million high-quality reads, each carrying a distinct molecular identifier. Reads sharing molecular identifiers were discarded rather than binned into consensus sequences. MiTCR, run with a Q25 quality threshold and the strictest error-elimination algorithm, handled CDR3 identification, clonotype clustering and error correction. A nonparametric unseen species model using Euler transformation provided a lower-bound estimate of total TCR beta diversity. The public reads were reanalyzed by TCRdb: fastp trimming at Q25, MiXCR alignment, in-frame beta chains only. Every CDR3 protein is listed once, alongside the most common genes and DNA of its rows. The V and J calls, along with clone size, are taken from TCRdb and not from the paper's own processing. The sample profile shows more than 700,000 distinct CDR3 sequences; roughly 53% of them were found once. The ten biggest clones cover under 50% of the sample.

The donors were about 40 Caucasian individuals from Russia, aged roughly 6 to 100 years, who were systemically healthy. Each donor gave roughly 9 milliliters of peripheral blood, drawn into EDTA-treated Vacutainer tubes. Ficoll-Paque density-gradient centrifugation was used to isolate PBMCs, with at least 6 million obtained per sample. Total RNA, at least 6 micrograms per sample, was extracted from PBMCs with Trizol reagent. For every donor, an aliquot of PBMCs went through flow cytometry to measure the percentages of naive CD45RAhigh/CD27high T cells. This clonotype was sampled from a man aged 80 or over in good health. The sample taken for sequencing was blood. Recombination linked TRBV20-1 to TRBJ2-3; 9 bases in the middle match TRBD2. The sequenced DNA: TGCAGTGCTAGAGATTTTAGCGGGAGAACAGATACGCAGTATTTT. This gives the protein CSARDFSGRTDTQYF.